A selection of T cell receptor beta chains follows, all from one sample in a study of blood T cell repertoires in COVID-19. Data came from immunoSEQ multiplex PCR; TCRdb stores just in-frame clones and leaves some out. The profile shows around 260,000 clones, more than 65% of them singletons. Source material: peripheral blood. These receptors came from a person in their 70s with COVID-19, enrolled during active disease. CDR3s include the opening cysteine and the closing phenylalanine or tryptophan. Not every row has a clone size; where given, it reads once, few, many or a size class.

CDR3: CASSSGLNTEAFF
V: TRBV5-1
size: NA

CDR3: CAISESVGGSADTQYF
V: TRBV10-3
size: NA

CDR3: CASSKGIAGGLNEQFF
V: TRBV7-2
size: once

CDR3: CASSSRAGISGANVLTF
V: TRBV9
size: NA

CDR3: CASSLWGPTYEQYF
V: TRBV27
size: NA

CDR3: CASIPGYSLRPDNEQFF
V: TRBV11-2
size: NA

CDR3: CASSQESLRSSYEQYF
V: TRBV3-1/TRBV3-2
size: NA

CDR3: CASRQAGNTIYF
V: TRBV2
size: NA

CDR3: CASSPPSGGLADTQYF
V: TRBV18
size: NA

CDR3: CARAGEIKNTGELFF
V: TRBV5-8
size: NA

CDR3: CASSLSGPDTQYF
V: TRBV5-4
size: NA

CDR3: CASSANRFLGYTF
V: TRBV25-1
size: NA

CDR3: CASSLVTSGRGSGANVLTF
V: TRBV5-1
size: NA

CDR3: CASSLLGQRTDTQYF
V: TRBV7-2
size: NA

CDR3: CSVAGVETQYF
V: TRBV29-1
size: NA

CDR3: CASSRRRGQLQETQYF
V: TRBV11-1
size: NA

CDR3: CASSKREWADTQYF
V: TRBV6-2/TRBV6-3
size: NA

CDR3: CASSLTAGFAGELFF
V: TRBV7-3
size: NA

CDR3: CASSSDRESTEAFF
V: TRBV11-2
size: NA

CDR3: CASSLNDRALGYTF
V: TRBV7-2
size: NA

CDR3: CASTEGAPIEAFF
V: TRBV28
size: few

CDR3: CAIAPGLSNQPQHF
V: TRBV10-3
size: once

CDR3: CATRDRGGWAQYF
V: TRBV6-6
size: NA

CDR3: CASSLGLAATYEQYF
V: TRBV19
size: NA

CDR3: CASSIGLNYGYTF
V: TRBV19
size: once

CDR3: CASSETGLLGYF
V: TRBV2
size: few

CDR3: CASSGDPPSTDTQYF
V: TRBV5-6
size: NA

CDR3: CASSEGGQVTSDTQYF
V: TRBV9
size: NA

CDR3: CASSLASTGDIGYTF
V: TRBV7-9
size: NA

CDR3: CASSLANVQGASGYTF
V: TRBV7-8
size: NA

CDR3: CASSLADYTGELFF
V: TRBV13
size: NA

CDR3: CASSTSPGATNEQFF
V: TRBV7-3
size: NA

CDR3: CASSPRDRSLNTEAFF
V: TRBV7-9
size: NA

CDR3: CASSITGGNTEAFF
V: TRBV19
size: NA

CDR3: CASSLNKNTGELFF
V: TRBV7-3
size: NA

CDR3: CASSLQSQGTDTQYF
V: TRBV5-4
size: NA

CDR3: CASRFERGVNTEAFF
V: TRBV6-5
size: NA

CDR3: CASSQDARNEQFF
V: TRBV4-1
size: NA

CDR3: CASSLGSRRDSGNTIYF
V: TRBV13
size: NA

CDR3: CASSESGGDQPQHF
V: TRBV2
size: NA

CDR3: CASRAGYQETQYF
V: TRBV12-3/TRBV12-4
size: NA

CDR3: CASSESGVIYGYTF
V: TRBV6-1
size: NA

CDR3: CASSLGALRGRVWDYGYTF
V: TRBV7-9
size: NA

CDR3: CASRPVGGPDNEQFF
V: TRBV5-1
size: NA

CDR3: CASTSNRGLGYTF
V: TRBV6-5
size: NA

CDR3: CAWSVSGSRGETQYF
V: TRBV30
size: NA

CDR3: CASSGRTGNLQETQYF
V: TRBV6-2/TRBV6-3
size: NA

CDR3: CASSRNLAGGQLDTQYF
V: TRBV3-1/TRBV3-2
size: NA